The 24 T cell receptor beta chains reported below all come from one sample, sequenced in a study of T-cell memory formation after mild COVID-19 listed by TCRdb under 2021. Libraries were built with 5' RACE. These reads were obtained on an Illumina NovaSeq 6000. Clones were called with MiXCR by TCRdb after fastp trimmed the public reads at Q25, and only in-frame beta chains were retained. Records with the same CDR3 protein are collapsed into one entry carrying the most frequent genes and DNA. The sample yields around 400,000 distinct CDR3 sequences; 20% to 25% were counted once. In total, the top ten clones hold 8.8% of the sample. Source material: PBMCs or a T cell subset sorted from them (not recorded which). Receptor source: an adult woman who had mild COVID-19 (a few samples of this study predate the infection). The sample titles of this study are shuffled in the database, so cell type and time point are left out; the donor was told from shared clones.

The chain links TRBV24-1 to TRBJ2-1, with D tentatively TRBD2 (6 bases). CDR3 length: 12 residues. CDR1 KGHDR and CDR2 SFDVKD come from the germline V gene. Trimming shortened V by 9 bases and J by 4 bases, and 9 bases separated the two germline ends. CDR3 DNA sequence: TGTGCCACCTCCGGACTATACAATGAGCAGTTCTTC. Its protein product is CATSGLYNEQFF.

The chain combines TRBV7-2 with TRBJ2-2, with D perhaps TRBD1 (6 bases). The CDR3 is 15 residues long. V shed 5 bases and J shed 2 bases, with 12 bases lying between them. CDR1 and CDR2 (germline): SGHTA, FQGNSA. The DNA for the CDR3 is TGTGCCAGCAGCCCCCGGACAGCAAACACCGGGGAGCTGTTTTTT. Its protein product is CASSPRTANTGELFF.

This clonotype was seen a few times. This rearrangement joins TRBV29-1 to TRBJ2-7, with 7 bases matching TRBD1. The CDR3 extends over 11 amino acids. CDR1 is SQVTM and CDR2 is ANQGSEA in the germline V gene. With 6 bases clipped from V and 3 bases from J, the junction kept 2 bases outside the gene matches. CDR3 amino acids: CSVWDSYEQYF. The CDR3 coding sequence is TGCAGCGTCTGGGACAGCTACGAGCAGTACTTC.

This chain links TRBV7-9 with TRBJ2-5; D possibly corresponds to TRBD2 (6 bases). Trimming pared 5 bases from V and 1 base from J, leaving 11 bases between. This CDR3 region has 14 residues. Germline values: CDR1 SEHNR, CDR2 FQNEAQ (reference sequence). The CDR3 DNA sequence: TGTGCCAGCAGCCATCTGGGGGGCCAAGAGACCCAGTACTTC. It is translated as CASSHLGGQETQYF.

The J gene is TRBJ1-1, the V gene TRBV6-5, with D hard to call. V was cut by 0 bases and J by 1 base, with 9 bases left in between. CDR3 length equals 15 residues. Germline V gives CDR1 MNHEY, CDR2 SVGAGI. The CDR3 loop is CASSYSGMTNTEAFF. The CDR3 DNA sequence: TGTGCCAGCAGTTACTCAGGCATGACGAACACTGAAGCTTTCTTT.

The rearrangement links TRBV20-1 to TRBJ1-1; D is undetermined. CDR3 length: 12 residues. Trimming removed 4 bases from V and 1 base from J, with 7 bases in between. The germline CDR1 and CDR2 sequences are DFQATT and SNEGSKA (reference sequence). CDR3 in amino acids: CSANPQNTEAFF. The DNA of the CDR3 is TGCAGTGCTAATCCACAGAACACTGAAGCTTTCTTT.

DNA of the CDR3: TGTGCCACCAGTGACCCGGACAGAACCTATGGCTACACCTTC. Translating gives CATSDPDRTYGYTF. V is TRBV24-1 and J is TRBJ1-2, with D maybe TRBD1 (6 bases). CDR1 and CDR2 from the germline V gene are KGHDR and SFDVKD. The CDR3 extends over 14 amino acids. V lost 4 bases and J 4 bases, leaving 12 bases between the germline ends.

The rearrangement links TRBV7-9 to TRBJ2-7; a possible D gene is TRBD2 (5 bases). Deletions cut 2 bases from V and 6 bases from J, with 11 bases between. The germline V gene encodes CDR1 SEHNR and CDR2 FQNEAQ (reference sequence). This CDR3 spans 13 amino acids. CDR3 sequence: CASSLSAAREQYF. The CDR3 nucleotides read TGTGCCAGCAGCTTATCAGCGGCTCGCGAGCAGTACTTC.

This rearrangement joins TRBV6-2 or TRBV6-3 to TRBJ2-1; the match to TRBD1 covers 9 bases. V gave up 10 bases and J gave up 6 bases; unmatched junction bases: 13. Germline CDR1 MNHEY, CDR2 SVGEGT. The CDR3 has 15 amino acids. The chain's CDR3 is CAIRNNRGLGNEQFF. The CDR3 DNA is TGTGCCATTCGGAATAACAGGGGGCTGGGCAATGAGCAGTTCTTC.

The rearrangement uses TRBV6-5 and TRBJ2-1, with TRBD2 identical over 11 bases. Germline trimming cut 8 bases from V and 14 bases from J; bases unmatched to any gene: 17. Germline V gene lookup returns CDR1 MNHEY and CDR2 SVGAGI. The CDR3 spans 15 residues. The CDR3 protein is CASAPTSGRSLREFF. The DNA for the CDR3 is TGTGCCAGCGCGCCAACTAGCGGGAGAAGCCTGAGAGAGTTCTTC.

This clonotype has a handful of counts. This sequence joins TRBV5-1 and TRBJ2-3; maybe TRBD1 (5 bases). V lost 4 bases, J lost 2 bases, and 14 bases lay in between. The CDR3 is 15 residues long. The germline gives CDR1 SGHRS, CDR2 YFSETQ. DNA of the CDR3: TGCGCCAGCAGCCTAGGGGTAGCCTTCACAGATACGCAGTATTTT. Translation: CASSLGVAFTDTQYF.

This clonotype has at least ten counts. The V call is TRBV2, the J call TRBJ2-2; D may be TRBD2 (7 bases). Per germline, CDR1 SNHLY and CDR2 FYNNEI. V lost 6 bases and J lost 4, with 12 bases in between. CDR3 length equals 14 residues. CDR3 sequence: CASRGGDLTGELFF. DNA for the CDR3: TGTGCCAGCAGAGGGGGGGACCTCACCGGGGAGCTGTTTTTT.

This clonotype was observed a few times. The V and J genes are TRBV4-1 and TRBJ2-1; 10 bases align to TRBD1. CDR1 and CDR2 from the germline V gene are MGHRA and YSYEKL. This CDR3 comprises 16 residues. Germline trimming cut 4 bases from V and 8 bases from J; bases unmatched to any gene: 11. CDR3 loop: CASSPIGQGVLYEQFF. The CDR3 DNA reads TGCGCCAGCAGCCCCATCGGACAGGGGGTTCTATATGAGCAGTTCTTC.

In its sample, this clonotype was seen a few times. The chain is built from TRBV20-1 and TRBJ2-3; D is undetermined. The CDR3 is made up of 12 amino acids. V lost 5 bases to trimming and J lost 3 bases, with 9 bases between them. The germline V gene encodes CDR1 DFQATT and CDR2 SNEGSKA (reference sequence). The CDR3 is CSARKLTDTQYF. CDR3 bases: TGCAGTGCTCGAAAGCTTACAGATACGCAGTATTTT.

Written as DNA, the CDR3 is TGTGCCAGTTTAAGCGGGAGTTACTCCTACAATGAGCAGTTCTTC. This encodes CASLSGSYSYNEQFF. The chain uses TRBV12-3 or TRBV12-4 and TRBJ2-1, with TRBD2 matching 8 bases. Losses at the gene ends were 9 bases for V and 0 bases for J; bases not matched to a gene: 7. This CDR3 is 15 amino acids long.

This clonotype was observed a few times. The chain couples TRBV15 to TRBJ1-1; D gene ambiguous. The length of the CDR3 is 15 residues. The germline V gene encodes CDR1 LNHNV and CDR2 YYDKDF (reference sequence). Trimming shortened V by 2 bases and J by 1 base, and 11 bases separated the two germline ends. The CDR3 loop reads CATSRSSMRNTEAFF. The CDR3 DNA is TGTGCCACCAGCAGATCCTCCATGAGGAACACTGAAGCTTTCTTT.

V usage is TRBV14 and J usage is TRBJ1-2; D possibly corresponds to TRBD1 (5 bases). Trimming cost V 0 bases and J 4 bases, with 15 bases left between them. CDR1 and CDR2 from the germline V gene are SGHDN and FVKESK. The CDR3 is 16 residues long. CDR3 amino acids: CASSQDIGTGRYGYTF. CDR3 in DNA: TGTGCCAGCAGCCAAGATATCGGTACAGGTCGCTATGGCTACACCTTC. Filled out from reference TRBV14 and TRBJ1-2, the complete variable domain reads EAGVTQFPSHSVIEKGQTVTLRCDPISGHDNLYWYRRVMGKEIKFLLHFVKESKQDESGMPNNRFLAERTGGTYSTLKVQPAELEDSGVYFCASSQDIGTGRYGYTFGSGTRLTVV.

CDR3 nucleotide sequence: TGTGCCAGCAGGCCAGGGACTAGCGGCTACGAGCAGTACTTC. This translates into CASRPGTSGYEQYF. V gene TRBV12-3 or TRBV12-4 combines with J gene TRBJ2-7; 11 bases agree with TRBD2. The junction had 4 bases not matched to a gene; V was cut back by 6 bases and J by 3 bases. CDR3 length: 14 residues.

This clonotype has just a few counts. This chain uses TRBV11-2 with TRBJ2-5, with 11 bases fitting TRBD1. This CDR3 comprises 17 residues. J was trimmed by 5 bases and V by 1 base; bases with no gene match: 9. CDR1 and CDR2 (germline): SGHAT, FQNNGV. The CDR3 DNA is TGTGCCAGCAGCTTAGCTCCTTGGGACAGGGGGAGGGAGACCCAGTACTTC. The encoded protein is CASSLAPWDRGRETQYF. Supplemented by reference TRBV11-2 and TRBJ2-5, the full variable domain reads EAGVAQSPRYKIIEKRQSVAFWCNPISGHATLYWYQQILGQGPKLLIQFQNNGVVDDSQLPKDRFSAERLKGVDSTLKIQPAKLEDSAVYLCASSLAPWDRGRETQYFGPGTRLLVL.

This chain links TRBV27 with TRBJ2-6; the D is unclear. CDR1 and CDR2 (germline): MNHEY, SMNVEV (reference sequence). The CDR3 loop spans 18 amino acids. Trimming left V 0 bases short and J 1 base short, with 13 bases between. CDR3 sequence: CASSLSFRAISGANVLTF. The CDR3 nucleotides read TGTGCCAGCAGTTTATCATTCCGTGCGATTTCTGGGGCCAACGTCCTGACTTTC.

This clonotype was counted a few times. V is TRBV2 and J is TRBJ2-3; D remains unclear. V was shortened by 2 bases and J by 3 bases, with 12 bases between the two germline ends. Germline values: CDR1 SNHLY, CDR2 FYNNEI. The CDR3 runs 15 residues. CDR3 DNA sequence: TGTGCCAGCAGTGAAAACTGGCAGTCAACAGATACGCAGTATTTT. Its translation: CASSENWQSTDTQYF.

This sequence joins TRBV27 and TRBJ2-7; TRBD2 matches 9 bases. Trimming cost V 3 bases and J 6 bases; bases outside gene matches: 12. From germline, CDR1 is MNHEY and CDR2 SMNVEV (reference sequence). The CDR3 length is 16 residues. The CDR3 loop is CASSFSSGTAGGEQYF. The CDR3 region has the DNA TGTGCCAGCAGTTTCTCATCCGGGACAGCGGGGGGCGAGCAGTACTTC.

V usage is TRBV27 and J usage is TRBJ1-6; the D gene is possibly TRBD1 (5 bases). Per the germline V gene, CDR1 is MNHEY and CDR2 is SMNVEV (reference sequence). This CDR3 contains 15 residues. The V gene lost 3 bases and the J gene lost 10 bases, with 16 bases spanning the gap. CDR3 in DNA: TGTGCCAGCAGTTTGCGGGGACTAATTATCTCACCCCTCCACTTT. Amino acids: CASSLRGLIISPLHF.

The rearrangement uses TRBV4-1 and TRBJ1-6; TRBD1 matches 8 bases. With 9 bases clipped from V and 5 bases from J, the junction kept 6 bases outside the gene matches. The CDR3 contains 14 residues. CDR1 and CDR2 from the germline V gene are MGHRA and YSYEKL. The CDR3 region is CASGPGGNNSPLHF. The CDR3 coding sequence is TGCGCCAGTGGCCCAGGGGGCAATAATTCACCCCTCCACTTT.